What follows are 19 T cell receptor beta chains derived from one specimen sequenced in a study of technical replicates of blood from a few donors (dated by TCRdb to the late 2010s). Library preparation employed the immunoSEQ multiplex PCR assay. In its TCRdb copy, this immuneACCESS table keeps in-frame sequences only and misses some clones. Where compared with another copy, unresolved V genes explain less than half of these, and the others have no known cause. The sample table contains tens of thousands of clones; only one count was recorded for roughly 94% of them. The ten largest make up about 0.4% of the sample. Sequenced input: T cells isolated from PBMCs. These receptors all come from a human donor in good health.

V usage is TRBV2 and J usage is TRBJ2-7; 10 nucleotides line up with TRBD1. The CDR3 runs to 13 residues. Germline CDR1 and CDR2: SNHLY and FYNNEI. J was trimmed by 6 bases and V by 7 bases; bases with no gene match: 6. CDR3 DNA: TGTGCCAGCACCATGGGGACAGGGGCCGAGCAGTACTTC. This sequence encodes CASTMGTGAEQYF.

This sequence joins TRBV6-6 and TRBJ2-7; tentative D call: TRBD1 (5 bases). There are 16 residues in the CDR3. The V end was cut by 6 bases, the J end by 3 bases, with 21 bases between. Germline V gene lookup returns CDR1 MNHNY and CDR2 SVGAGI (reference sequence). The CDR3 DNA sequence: TGTGCCAGCAGCCGTTTTACCATGGACACCTTCTACGAGCAGTACTTC. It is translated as CASSRFTMDTFYEQYF.

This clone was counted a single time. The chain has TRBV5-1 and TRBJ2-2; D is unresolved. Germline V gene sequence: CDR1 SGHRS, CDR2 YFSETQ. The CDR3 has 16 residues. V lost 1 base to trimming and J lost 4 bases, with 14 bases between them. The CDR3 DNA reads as TGCGCCAGCAGCTTGTTATTGGAGTCGGTCACCGGGGAGCTGTTTTTT. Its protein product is CASSLLLESVTGELFF.

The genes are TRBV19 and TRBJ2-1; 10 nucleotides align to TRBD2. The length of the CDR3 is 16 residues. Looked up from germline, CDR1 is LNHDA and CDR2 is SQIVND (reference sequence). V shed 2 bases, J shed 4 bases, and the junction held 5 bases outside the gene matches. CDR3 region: CASSIRTSGIYNEQFF. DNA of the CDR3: TGTGCCAGTAGTATAAGAACTAGCGGGATATACAATGAGCAGTTCTTC.

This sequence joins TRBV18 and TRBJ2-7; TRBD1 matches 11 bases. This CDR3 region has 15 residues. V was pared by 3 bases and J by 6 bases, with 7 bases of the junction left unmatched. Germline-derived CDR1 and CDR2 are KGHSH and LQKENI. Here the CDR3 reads CASSPGTGGRSEQYF. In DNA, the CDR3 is TGTGCCAGCTCACCCGGGACAGGGGGAAGAAGCGAGCAGTACTTC.

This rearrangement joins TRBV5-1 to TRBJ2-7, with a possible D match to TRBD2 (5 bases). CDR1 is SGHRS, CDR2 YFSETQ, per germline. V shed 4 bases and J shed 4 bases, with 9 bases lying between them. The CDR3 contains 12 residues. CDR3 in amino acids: CASSPSGYEQYF. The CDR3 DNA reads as TGCGCCAGCAGCCCCTCGGGGTACGAGCAGTACTTC.

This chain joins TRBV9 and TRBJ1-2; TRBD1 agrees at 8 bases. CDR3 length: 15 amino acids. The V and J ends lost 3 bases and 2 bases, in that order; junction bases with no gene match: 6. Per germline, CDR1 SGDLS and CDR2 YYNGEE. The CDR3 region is CASSAGGQGNYGYTF. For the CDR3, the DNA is TGTGCCAGCAGCGCAGGTGGACAGGGCAACTATGGCTACACCTTC.

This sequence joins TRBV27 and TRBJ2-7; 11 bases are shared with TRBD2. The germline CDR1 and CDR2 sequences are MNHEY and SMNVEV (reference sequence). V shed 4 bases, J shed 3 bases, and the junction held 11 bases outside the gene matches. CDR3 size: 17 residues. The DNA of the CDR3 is TGTGCCAGCAGTTCCCTGGGACTAGCGGATTTATTCTACGAGCAGTACTTC. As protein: CASSSLGLADLFYEQYF.

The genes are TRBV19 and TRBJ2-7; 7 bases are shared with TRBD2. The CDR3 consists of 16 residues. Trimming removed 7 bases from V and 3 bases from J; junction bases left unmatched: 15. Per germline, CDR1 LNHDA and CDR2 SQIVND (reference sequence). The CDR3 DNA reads TGTGCCAGTACCAAGGGAGGGCGGGGAGCTAACTACGAGCAGTACTTC. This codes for CASTKGGRGANYEQYF.

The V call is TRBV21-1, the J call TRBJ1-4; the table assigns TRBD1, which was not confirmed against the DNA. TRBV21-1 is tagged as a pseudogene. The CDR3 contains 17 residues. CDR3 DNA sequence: TGTGCCAGCAGCAAACAGACAGTACTTGCAACTAATGAAAAACTGTTTTTT. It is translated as CASSKQTVLATNEKLFF.

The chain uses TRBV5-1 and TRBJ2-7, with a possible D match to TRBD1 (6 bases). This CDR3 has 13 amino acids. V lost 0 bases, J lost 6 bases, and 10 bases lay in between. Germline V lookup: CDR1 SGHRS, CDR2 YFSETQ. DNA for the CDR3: TGCGCCAGCAGCTTGGATATCAGGGGCGAGCAGTACTTC. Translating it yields CASSLDIRGEQYF.

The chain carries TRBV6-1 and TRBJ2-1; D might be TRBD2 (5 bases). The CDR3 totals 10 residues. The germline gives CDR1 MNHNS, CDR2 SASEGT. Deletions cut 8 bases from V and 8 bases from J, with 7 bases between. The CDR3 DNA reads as TGTGCCAGCGTGGACTATGAGCAGTTCTTC. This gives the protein CASVDYEQFF.

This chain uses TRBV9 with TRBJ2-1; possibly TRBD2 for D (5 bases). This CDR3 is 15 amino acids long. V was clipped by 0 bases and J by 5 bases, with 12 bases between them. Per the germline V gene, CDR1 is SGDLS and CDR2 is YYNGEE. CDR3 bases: TGTGCCAGCAGCGTAGAGGGAGCCCTAAACAATGAGCAGTTCTTC. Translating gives CASSVEGALNNEQFF. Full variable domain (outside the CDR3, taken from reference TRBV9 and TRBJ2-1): DSGVTQTPKHLITATGQRVTLRCSPRSGDLSVYWYQQSLDQGLQFLIQYYNGEERAKGNILERFSAQQFPDLHSELNLSSLELGDSALYFCASSVEGALNNEQFFGPGTRLTVL.

The CDR3 nucleotides read TGTGCCAGCAGCTTATATCTGGACAGGAACAACGAGCAGTACTTC. Residues: CASSLYLDRNNEQYF. The rearrangement uses TRBV11-3 and TRBJ2-7; 7 nucleotides match TRBD1. The CDR3 totals 15 residues. V gave up 2 bases and J gave up 5 bases; unmatched junction bases: 9. From germline, CDR1 is SGHNT and CDR2 YENEEA.

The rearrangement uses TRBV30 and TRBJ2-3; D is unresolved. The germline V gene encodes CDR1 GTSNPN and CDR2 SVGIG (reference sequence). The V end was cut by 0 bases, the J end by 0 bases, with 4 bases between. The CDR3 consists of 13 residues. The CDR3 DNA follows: TGTGCCTGGAGTGTATCGAGCACAGATACGCAGTATTTT. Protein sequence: CAWSVSSTDTQYF.

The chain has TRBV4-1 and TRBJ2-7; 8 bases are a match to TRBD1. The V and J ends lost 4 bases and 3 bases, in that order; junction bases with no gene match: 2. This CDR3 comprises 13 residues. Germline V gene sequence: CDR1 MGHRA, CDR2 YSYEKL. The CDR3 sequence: CASSLQGDYEQYF. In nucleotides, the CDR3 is TGCGCCAGCAGCCTACAGGGGGACTACGAGCAGTACTTC.

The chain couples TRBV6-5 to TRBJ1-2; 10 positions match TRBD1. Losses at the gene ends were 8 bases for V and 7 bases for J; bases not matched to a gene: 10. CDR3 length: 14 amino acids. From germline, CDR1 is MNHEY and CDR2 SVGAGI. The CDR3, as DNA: TGTGCCAGCGGCCGGGACAGGGGACGGGGTGGCTACACCTTC. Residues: CASGRDRGRGGYTF.

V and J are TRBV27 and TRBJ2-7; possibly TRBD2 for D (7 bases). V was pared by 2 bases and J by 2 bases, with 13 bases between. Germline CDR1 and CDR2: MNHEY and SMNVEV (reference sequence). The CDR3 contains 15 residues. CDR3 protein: CASSLRAGAAYEQYF. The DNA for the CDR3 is TGTGCCAGCAGTTTACGCGCGGGGGCGGCCTACGAGCAGTACTTC.

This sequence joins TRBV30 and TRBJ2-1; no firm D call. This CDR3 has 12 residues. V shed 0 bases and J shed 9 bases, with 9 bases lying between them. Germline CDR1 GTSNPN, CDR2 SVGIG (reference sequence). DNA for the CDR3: TGTGCCTGGAGTGTACCCCAGGCTGAGCAGTTCTTC. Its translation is CAWSVPQAEQFF. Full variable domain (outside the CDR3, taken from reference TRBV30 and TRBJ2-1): SQTIHQWPATLVQPVGSPLSLECTVEGTSNPNLYWYRQAAGRGLQLLFYSVGIGQISSEVPQNLSASRPQDRQFILSSKKLLLSDSGFYLCAWSVPQAEQFFGPGTRLTVL.